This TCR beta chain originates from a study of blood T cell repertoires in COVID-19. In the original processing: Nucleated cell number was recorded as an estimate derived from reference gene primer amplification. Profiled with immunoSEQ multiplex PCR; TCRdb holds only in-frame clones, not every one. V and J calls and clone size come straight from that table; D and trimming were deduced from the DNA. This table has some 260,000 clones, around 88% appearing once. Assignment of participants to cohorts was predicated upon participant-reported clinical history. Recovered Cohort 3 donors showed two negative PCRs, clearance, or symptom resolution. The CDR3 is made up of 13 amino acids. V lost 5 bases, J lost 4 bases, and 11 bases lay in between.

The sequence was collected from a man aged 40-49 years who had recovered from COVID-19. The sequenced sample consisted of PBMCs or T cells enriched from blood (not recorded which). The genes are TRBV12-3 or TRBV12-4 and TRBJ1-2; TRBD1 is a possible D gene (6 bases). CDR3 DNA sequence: TGTGCCAGCAGTGATTACAGGGCCTATGGCTACACCTTC. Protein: CASSDYRAYGYTF.